Presented here are 10 T cell receptor beta chains from one specimen sequenced in a study of blood T cell repertoires in COVID-19. Sequenced by immunoSEQ multiplex PCR; TCRdb stores in-frame clones only, minus some. Of a few hundred thousand clones in the sample, 70% to 90% were seen once. Sequenced material: PBMCs or T cells enriched from blood (not recorded which). These receptors were collected from a woman aged 50 to 65 who had been exposed to COVID-19.

The rearrangement joins TRBV5-4 to TRBJ1-1; TRBD1 might be the D (6 bases). This CDR3 region has 15 residues. Germline values: CDR1 SGHNT, CDR2 YYREEE (reference sequence). Trimming left V 0 bases short and J 0 bases short, with 9 bases between. As DNA, the CDR3 is TGTGCCAGCAGCTTGGGAGGACAGTTGAACACTGAAGCTTTCTTT. Its protein is CASSLGGQLNTEAFF.

This clone appeared once. The J gene is TRBJ2-2, the V gene TRBV6-5; D possibly corresponds to TRBD1 (6 bases). CDR1 MNHEY and CDR2 SVGAGI come from the germline V gene. V dropped 5 bases and J dropped 0 bases, with 10 bases sitting between them. This CDR3 has 15 amino acids. The CDR3 here is CASSTGSANTGELFF. Here the CDR3 DNA reads TGTGCCAGCAGTACAGGGTCCGCGAACACCGGGGAGCTGTTTTTT.

CDR3 loop: CASSARDRPEAFF. CDR3 DNA sequence: TGCGCCAGCAGCGCGAGGGATCGGCCTGAAGCTTTCTTT. This chain joins TRBV5-1 and TRBJ1-1, with D uncertain. Per the germline V gene, CDR1 is SGHRS and CDR2 is YFSETQ. The ends were cut back, 4 bases at V and 6 bases at J, with 13 bases in the middle. The CDR3 has 13 residues.

The chain joins TRBV3-1 (or the pseudogene TRBV3-2) to TRBJ1-1, with a weak D call TRBD1 (5 bases). Trimming pared 11 bases from V and 5 bases from J, leaving 9 bases between. CDR1 and CDR2 from the germline V gene are LGHDT and YNNKEL (reference sequence). The CDR3 contains 10 residues. CDR3 DNA: TGTGCCTCGGGGGAAACTGAAGCTTTCTTT. It encodes CASGETEAFF.

This clone was picked up a small number of times. This chain joins TRBV29-1 and TRBJ1-1; TRBD1 is a possible D gene (6 bases). V was pared by 2 bases and J by 4 bases, with 11 bases between. The CDR3 runs 13 residues. CDR1 and CDR2 (germline): SQVTM, ANQGSEA. The CDR3 spells CSVEPPGVTEAFF. As DNA, the CDR3 is TGCAGCGTTGAACCCCCAGGGGTCACTGAAGCTTTCTTT.

The chain uses TRBV5-4 and TRBJ1-2; tentative D call: TRBD1 (5 bases). Deletions cut 3 bases from V and 5 bases from J, with 11 bases between. This CDR3 comprises 13 residues. Germline assignment: CDR1 SGHNT and CDR2 YYREEE (reference sequence). CDR3 amino acids: CASSSLGGYGYTF. CDR3 coding DNA: TGTGCCAGCAGCTCGCTGGGGGGGTATGGCTACACCTTC. Based on the CDR3 plus reference TRBV5-4 and TRBJ1-2, the full variable domain is ETGVTQSPTHLIKTRGQQVTLRCSSQSGHNTVSWYQQALGQGPQFIFQYYREEENGRGNFPPRFSGLQFPNYSSELNVNALELDDSALYLCASSSLGGYGYTFGSGTRLTVV.

The J gene is TRBJ2-3, the V gene TRBV7-9; TRBD2 is a possible D gene (5 bases). The germline V gene has CDR1 SEHNR and CDR2 FQNEAQ (reference sequence). V shed 4 bases and J shed 0 bases, with 14 bases lying between them. The CDR3 runs to 16 residues. The CDR3 DNA sequence: TGTGCCAGCAGCTATCTCGGAGGCGGGAGCACAGATACGCAGTATTTT. Protein sequence: CASSYLGGGSTDTQYF.

CDR3: CASSISATGSRDYTF. CDR3 coding DNA: TGTGCCAGTAGTATCTCCGCAACGGGGTCTAGGGACTACACCTTC. V is TRBV19 and J is TRBJ1-2; D remains unclear. Germline CDR1 reads LNHDA; CDR2 reads SQIVND (reference sequence). This CDR3 has 15 residues. V gave up 3 bases and J gave up 10 bases, with 21 bases separating them.

This chain uses TRBV7-2 with TRBJ1-2, with 7 bases fitting TRBD1. The germline CDR1 and CDR2 sequences are SGHTA and FQGNSA. V lost 1 base, J lost 2 bases, and 1 base stayed unmatched. The CDR3 sequence is 14 residues long. The CDR3 bases are TGTGCCAGCAGCTTAGGAGGGGGCAACTATGGCTACACCTTC. It specifies CASSLGGGNYGYTF.

This clone came up once. The chain employs TRBV10-2 and TRBJ1-2; 7 nucleotides align to TRBD1. This CDR3 contains 12 residues. Looked up from germline, CDR1 is WSHSY and CDR2 is SAAADI. With V trimmed by 8 bases and J by 6 bases, 6 bases remained unmatched. The CDR3 loop reads CASLGRGHGYTF. The CDR3 nucleotides read TGCGCCAGCTTAGGTAGGGGGCATGGCTACACCTTC.